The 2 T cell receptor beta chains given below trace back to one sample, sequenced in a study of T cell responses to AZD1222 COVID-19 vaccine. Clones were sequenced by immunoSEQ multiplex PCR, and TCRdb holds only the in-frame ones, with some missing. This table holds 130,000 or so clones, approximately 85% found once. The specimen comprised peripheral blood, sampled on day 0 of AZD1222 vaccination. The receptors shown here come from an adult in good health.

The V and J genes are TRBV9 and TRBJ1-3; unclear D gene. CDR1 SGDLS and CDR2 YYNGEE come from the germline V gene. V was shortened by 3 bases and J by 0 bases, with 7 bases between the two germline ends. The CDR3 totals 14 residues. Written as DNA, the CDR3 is TGTGCCAGCAGCGCGACCTACTCTGGAAACACCATATATTTT. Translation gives CASSATYSGNTIYF.

CDR3 sequence: CSASRQNTEAFF. CDR3 DNA: TGCAGTGCTAGTAGGCAGAACACTGAAGCTTTCTTT. J is TRBJ1-1 and V is TRBV20-1; D is uncertain. The CDR3 contains 12 residues. V dropped 3 bases and J dropped 1 base, with 6 bases sitting between them. CDR1 is DFQATT and CDR2 is SNEGSKA in the germline V gene (reference sequence).